This T cell receptor (beta chain) was recovered during a study of shared clonotypes between healthy human individuals. The length of the CDR3 is 14 residues. Germline V gene sequence: CDR1 LGHNA, CDR2 YNFKEQ. This clone occurred once. The authors' processing: For the immunoSEQ data, sequences were junction-only without quality scores, so filtering differed. Libraries were prepared by immunoSEQ multiplex PCR; TCRdb keeps only in-frame clonotypes and omits some of them. V and J calls and clone size are as listed in that table; D and trimming were resolved from the DNA. Counted here are fewer than 850,000 clones, 90% occurring once; the ten biggest clones make up 34%.

The specimen sequenced was memory CD8+ T cells from PBMCs. The sample's subset: CD45RO+ cells pooled with CCR7-negative TemRA cells. The rearrangement joins TRBV4-2 to TRBJ2-5; the D gene could be TRBD1 or TRBD2 (5 bases each). The closer fit of TRBJ2-7 to the DNA end suggests the J call may be wrong. This clonotype originated in a man between 18 and 29 years old in good health. Some clones in this sample may be carry-over from other donors' samples. The CDR3 sequence is CASSQGLGRDEQYF. The CDR3 DNA is TGTGCCAGCAGCCAAGGCTTGGGACGGGACGAGCAGTACTTC.